This T cell receptor beta chain emerged from a study of OX40 agonist ivuxolimab in advanced cancers. Sequencing was performed with immunoSEQ multiplex PCR; in TCRdb, only in-frame clones are kept and a portion is missing. The sample has tens of thousands of clones, approximately 90% seen once. Overall study findings and caveats: Nonresponders included some who also had low normalized T-cell clonal expansion. Clonal expansion was among the lowest in partial responders at 0.1-3.0 mg/kg, especially CD8+.

The germline gives CDR1 SGHNT, CDR2 YENEEA. The V gene lost 5 bases and the J gene lost 8 bases, with 16 bases spanning the gap. This CDR3 has 13 amino acids. A note on this clone: Antigen unknown.

This material consisted of CD4+ or CD8+ T cells sorted from blood, taken in a trial of the OX40 agonist ivuxolimab. The V gene is TRBV11-3, the J gene TRBJ2-7, with D possibly TRBD2 on 5 matching bases. This TCR came from an adult with an advanced solid tumor such as melanoma, head and neck, liver or kidney cancer. The CDR3 spells CASSGWGDGKQYF. The CDR3 coding sequence is TGTGCCAGCAGCGGCTGGGGAGACGGAAAGCAGTACTTC.